The 32 T cell receptor beta chains reported below all come from one sample, sequenced in a study of identifying expanded T cells in peripheral blood. Generated by immunoSEQ multiplex PCR, the TCRdb table keeps only in-frame clones and is missing some. The sample consists of about 100,000 clones, about 86% of them appearing once. Sequencing used blood. The receptor set was obtained from a person aged 18 to 75 in good health.

V gene TRBV5-1 combines with J gene TRBJ2-7; no reliable D call. V shed 3 bases and J shed 1 base, with 8 bases lying between them. This CDR3 region has 13 residues. The germline V gene has CDR1 SGHRS and CDR2 YFSETQ. The DNA of the CDR3 is TGCGCCAGCAGCTGGGCCGTATCCTACGAGCAGTACTTC. This translates into CASSWAVSYEQYF.

This sequence joins TRBV19 and TRBJ1-3; D not resolved. The CDR3 is 15 amino acids. V was pared by 6 bases and J by 0 bases, with 12 bases between. Germline loops: CDR1 LNHDA, CDR2 SQIVND (reference sequence). CDR3 bases: TGTGCCAGTAGCTTGACGGATTACTCTGGAAACACCATATATTTT. Protein sequence: CASSLTDYSGNTIYF.

Details on this clone: The same CDR3 can be traced to other DNA sequences in this sample. DNA of the CDR3: TGTGCCAGCAGCGTTAGGGGGTCTGGGGCCAACGTCCTGACTTTC. Its translation: CASSVRGSGANVLTF. The chain employs TRBV9 and TRBJ2-6, with TRBD1 as a possible D gene (6 bases). V was cut by 2 bases and J by 1 base, with 7 bases left in between. Germline values: CDR1 SGDLS, CDR2 YYNGEE. The CDR3 consists of 15 residues.

The chain joins TRBV5-4 to TRBJ2-5; weak D call: TRBD2 (6 bases). CDR3 length: 16 amino acids. V was shortened by 0 bases and J by 10 bases, with 22 bases between the two germline ends. CDR1 and CDR2 from the germline V gene are SGHNT and YYREEE (reference sequence). CDR3 region: CASSLGGAVGREDQYF. CDR3 bases: TGTGCCAGCAGCTTGGGCGGGGCCGTAGGTCGCGAGGACCAGTACTTC.

This clone occurred many times. V usage is TRBV6-6 and J usage is TRBJ2-7, with D perhaps TRBD1 (5 bases). Germline CDR1 is MNHNY and CDR2 is SVGAGI (reference sequence). The CDR3 sequence is 13 residues long. V gave up 0 bases and J gave up 2 bases, with 5 bases separating them. CDR3 residues: CASSYSDTYEQYF. The CDR3 DNA sequence: TGTGCCAGCAGTTACTCGGACACCTACGAGCAGTACTTC.

CDR3 protein: CASGVLEGPIFYEQYF. In nucleotides, the CDR3 is TGTGCCAGCGGGGTTCTAGAGGGACCGATTTTTTACGAGCAGTACTTC. V gene TRBV2 combines with J gene TRBJ2-7; D tentatively reads TRBD1 or TRBD2 (5 bases each). Germline V gives CDR1 SNHLY, CDR2 FYNNEI. With 8 bases removed from V and 4 bases from J, the gap between germline ends came to 24 bases. The CDR3 covers 16 residues.

The count of this clone is one. The CDR3 loop is CAWDRLNTEAFF. The CDR3 DNA reads as TGTGCCTGGGACAGGTTGAACACTGAAGCTTTCTTT. The chain couples TRBV30 to TRBJ1-1, with D tentatively TRBD1 (6 bases). The CDR3 has 12 residues. Germline lookup yields CDR1 GTSNPN and CDR2 SVGIG (reference sequence). V lost 5 bases and J 0 bases, leaving 7 bases between the germline ends.

V usage is TRBV18 and J usage is TRBJ1-4; TRBD1 is a possible D gene (6 bases). The V and J ends lost 5 bases and 4 bases respectively, with 8 bases between them. Germline loops: CDR1 KGHSH, CDR2 LQKENI. The CDR3 sequence is 13 residues long. CDR3 bases: TGTGCCAGCTCAGGACAGCTTAATGAAAAACTGTTTTTT. Protein: CASSGQLNEKLFF. Combining the CDR3 with reference TRBV18 and TRBJ1-4 gives the whole variable domain NAGVMQNPRHLVRRRGQEARLRCSPMKGHSHVYWYRQLPEEGLKFMVYLQKENIIDESGMPKERFSAEFPKEGPSILRIQQVVRGDSAAYFCASSGQLNEKLFFGSGTQLSVL.

This chain links TRBV5-4 with TRBJ2-7; no clear D. CDR1 and CDR2 (germline): SGHNT, YYREEE (reference sequence). V gave up 0 bases and J gave up 4 bases, with 5 bases separating them. The CDR3 extends over 12 amino acids. The DNA of the CDR3 is TGTGCCAGCAGCTTGGGAGGATACGAGCAGTACTTC. Its translation: CASSLGGYEQYF.

The J gene is TRBJ2-5, the V gene TRBV7-3, with TRBD1 as a possible D gene (5 bases). Germline V CDR1 and CDR2: SGHTA, FQGTGA. Trimming took 2 bases from V and 5 from J, leaving 12 bases between them. This CDR3 has 14 residues. The CDR3 bases are TGTGCCAGCAGCTTATTCCAGGGTGTCGAGACCCAGTACTTC. It specifies CASSLFQGVETQYF.

The chain joins TRBV13 to TRBJ2-3, with D hard to call. The CDR3 length is 13 residues. The germline V gene encodes CDR1 PRHDT and CDR2 FYEKMQ (reference sequence). The V and J ends lost 5 bases and 2 bases respectively, with 8 bases between them. CDR3 amino acids: CASSPGLTDTQYF. The CDR3 region has the DNA TGTGCCAGCAGCCCCGGGCTCACAGATACGCAGTATTTT. Based on the CDR3 plus reference TRBV13 and TRBJ2-3, the full variable domain is AAGVIQSPRHLIKEKRETATLKCYPIPRHDTVYWYQQGPGQDPQFLISFYEKMQSDKGSIPDRFSAQQFSDYHSELNMSSLELGDSALYFCASSPGLTDTQYFGPGTRLTVL.

The chain is built from TRBV2 and TRBJ2-3, with a tentative D call TRBD1 (6 bases). The CDR3 runs 14 residues. Germline lookup yields CDR1 SNHLY and CDR2 FYNNEI. Trimming pared 1 base from V and 1 base from J, leaving 6 bases between. DNA of the CDR3: TGTGCCAGCAGTGAAGGACAGGGCACAGATACGCAGTATTTT. Translated, it gives CASSEGQGTDTQYF.

This chain joins TRBV6-4 and TRBJ2-6, with TRBD1 as a possible D gene (6 bases). Germline lookup yields CDR1 MRHNA and CDR2 SNTAGT. The V end lost 6 bases, the J end lost 0 bases, and 9 bases lay between the germline ends. The length of the CDR3 is 15 residues. CDR3 DNA: TGTGCCAGCAGACAGACAGGCTCTGGGGCCAACGTCCTGACTTTC. Encoded protein: CASRQTGSGANVLTF.

V gene TRBV18 combines with J gene TRBJ1-1; no reliable D call. Germline V gene sequence: CDR1 KGHSH, CDR2 LQKENI. The CDR3 totals 11 residues. V lost 6 bases and J 1 base, leaving 3 bases between the germline ends. The CDR3 nucleotides are TGTGCCAGCTCCCCGAACACTGAAGCTTTCTTT. It yields the protein CASSPNTEAFF.

This chain links TRBV19 with TRBJ2-1, with TRBD2 as a possible D gene (6 bases). CDR3 length: 16 amino acids. Per the germline V gene, CDR1 is LNHDA and CDR2 is SQIVND (reference sequence). V lost 3 bases to trimming and J lost 8 bases, with 20 bases between them. CDR3 DNA: TGTGCCAGTAGTATTGGTAGACTAGAGGGCTTACATGAGCAGTTCTTC. This gives the protein CASSIGRLEGLHEQFF.

The chain carries TRBV6-4 and TRBJ2-7; D may correspond to TRBD1 or TRBD2 (5 bases each). This CDR3 has 13 residues. Germline CDR1 is MRHNA and CDR2 is SNTAGT. The ends were cut back, 4 bases at V and 3 bases at J, with 10 bases in the middle. CDR3 in DNA: TGTGCCAGCAGTGCGGGACGTAACTACGAGCAGTACTTC. Amino acid sequence: CASSAGRNYEQYF.

The V gene is TRBV14, the J gene TRBJ1-1, with 10 bases lining up with TRBD1. After removal of 1 base from V and 0 bases from J, the junction contained 2 bases not matched to a gene. The CDR3 loop spans 16 amino acids. The germline gives CDR1 SGHDN, CDR2 FVKESK. CDR3 nucleotide sequence: TGTGCCAGCAGCCAAGCGGGACAGGGGATGAACACTGAAGCTTTCTTT. This gives the protein CASSQAGQGMNTEAFF.

The chain recombines TRBV4-1 with TRBJ1-2, with 9 bases that match TRBD1. After removal of 4 bases from V and 6 bases from J, the junction contained 6 bases not matched to a gene. Germline CDR1 MGHRA, CDR2 YSYEKL. CDR3 size: 14 residues. CDR3 sequence (DNA): TGCGCCAGCAGCCCCCCAGGACAGGGGAATGGCTACACCTTC. Translated, it gives CASSPPGQGNGYTF.

The V gene is TRBV5-1, the J gene TRBJ1-2, with no clear D. Germline-derived CDR1 and CDR2 are SGHRS and YFSETQ. This CDR3 spans 14 amino acids. The V end was cut by 5 bases, the J end by 2 bases, with 13 bases between. As DNA, the CDR3 is TGCGCCAGCAGGGCAGGAACGACCAACTATGGCTACACCTTC. Translating it yields CASRAGTTNYGYTF.

This chain links TRBV7-8 with TRBJ2-7; D unclear. The CDR3 is 14 amino acids. Germline loops: CDR1 SGHVS, CDR2 FQNEAQ. Deletions cut 2 bases from V and 3 bases from J, with 11 bases between. The chain's CDR3 is CASSLNIIDYEQYF. In DNA, the CDR3 is TGTGCCAGCAGCTTAAACATTATAGACTACGAGCAGTACTTC.

This clone came up many times. This chain links TRBV19 with TRBJ1-4; D remains unclear. The CDR3 runs to 14 residues. Between the trimmed V and J ends, which lost 7 bases and 1 base, there was a span of 10 bases. Germline CDR1 is LNHDA and CDR2 is SQIVND (reference sequence). The CDR3 nucleotides are TGTGCCAGTATCGACCTTGGAACTAATGAAAAACTGTTTTTT. It codes for CASIDLGTNEKLFF.

This clone has a single count. The chain recombines TRBV7-2 with TRBJ1-5; D ambiguous. Germline lookup yields CDR1 SGHTA and CDR2 FQGNSA. The CDR3 runs to 13 residues. Trimming stripped 5 bases from V and 4 bases from J, with 9 bases between. In DNA, the CDR3 is TGTGCCAGCAGCAAAGGTACGAATCAGCCCCAGCATTTT. It translates to CASSKGTNQPQHF.

The rearrangement joins TRBV2 to TRBJ1-6; D remains ambiguous. The CDR3 contains 15 residues. Trimming removed 7 bases from V and 7 bases from J, with 17 bases in between. Germline lookup yields CDR1 SNHLY and CDR2 FYNNEI. The CDR3 DNA is TGTGCCAGCATCGAAGACTGGACGGGGAATTCACCCCTCCACTTT. This translates into CASIEDWTGNSPLHF.

The DNA for the CDR3 is TGCGCCAGCAGCCAAGCCCCCGGGACAGGGGGCACGGAAAACATTCAGTACTTC. Translating gives CASSQAPGTGGTENIQYF. The V gene is TRBV4-3, the J gene TRBJ2-4, with 12 bases lining up with TRBD1. The germline V gene has CDR1 LGHNA and CDR2 YSLEER. CDR3 length equals 18 residues. After removal of 1 base from V and 5 bases from J, the junction contained 9 bases not matched to a gene.

This clone was recorded only once. The chain couples TRBV7-9 to TRBJ1-1; D ambiguous. This CDR3 has 13 amino acids. Deletions cut 5 bases from V and 0 bases from J, with 7 bases between. Germline lookup yields CDR1 SEHNR and CDR2 FQNEAQ (reference sequence). The CDR3 loop reads CASSKALNTEAFF. CDR3 in DNA: TGTGCCAGCAGCAAGGCCCTGAACACTGAAGCTTTCTTT. Full variable domain (rest looked up from reference TRBV7-9 and TRBJ1-1): DTGVSQNPRHKITKRGQNVTFRCDPISEHNRLYWYRQTLGQGPEFLTYFQNEAQLEKSRLLSDRFSAERPKGSFSTLEIQRTEQGDSAMYLCASSKALNTEAFFGQGTRLTVV.

The sample holds a few counts of this clone. The CDR3 nucleotides read TGTGCCAGCATGATGGGACACCTCACTGAAGCTTTCTTT. It is translated as CASMMGHLTEAFF. The chain has TRBV6-1 and TRBJ1-1, with D possibly matching TRBD1 (6 bases). Looked up from germline, CDR1 is MNHNS and CDR2 is SASEGT. The CDR3 covers 13 residues. V gave up 7 bases and J gave up 4 bases, with 13 bases separating them.

V gene TRBV11-3 combines with J gene TRBJ1-1, with D perhaps TRBD1 (5 bases). Trimming shortened V by 3 bases and J by 3 bases, and 11 bases separated the two germline ends. Germline V gene data show CDR1 as SGHNT and CDR2 as YENEEA. This CDR3 contains 14 residues. This CDR3 is CASSFTTDYTEAFF. As DNA, the CDR3 is TGTGCCAGCAGCTTTACGACAGATTACACTGAAGCTTTCTTT.

The genes are TRBV11-2 and TRBJ1-6, with no clear D. The CDR3 sequence is 16 residues long. V was shortened by 0 bases and J by 7 bases, with 13 bases between the two germline ends. CDR1 is SGHAT and CDR2 is FQNNGV in the germline V gene. This CDR3 reads CASSLDSQRSNSPLHF. The CDR3 coding sequence is TGTGCCAGCAGCTTAGATTCCCAGCGCTCAAATTCACCCCTCCACTTT.

The V gene is TRBV7-2, the J gene TRBJ2-6; no clear D. The length of the CDR3 is 15 residues. The germline CDR1 and CDR2 sequences are SGHTA and FQGNSA. V was cut by 1 base and J by 2 bases, with 6 bases left in between. This chain's CDR3 is CASSLGGTGANVLTF. CDR3 in DNA: TGTGCCAGCAGCTTAGGTGGCACTGGGGCCAACGTCCTGACTTTC.

This CDR3 reads CASSYSSPSRGGDFQETQYF. The CDR3 bases are TGTGCCAGCAGCTACTCCAGCCCCTCGAGAGGGGGGGACTTCCAAGAGACCCAGTACTTC. The chain recombines TRBV13 with TRBJ2-5; a weak D match, TRBD2 (7 bases). Trimming shortened V by 4 bases and J by 1 base, and 28 bases separated the two germline ends. The length of the CDR3 is 20 residues. Germline V gene sequence: CDR1 PRHDT, CDR2 FYEKMQ (reference sequence).

The chain carries TRBV5-1 and TRBJ1-6, with D perhaps matching TRBD1 (6 bases). The CDR3 sequence is 15 residues long. V lost 4 bases to trimming and J lost 7 bases, with 15 bases between them. Germline lookup yields CDR1 SGHRS and CDR2 YFSETQ. CDR3 protein: CASSVDSPQNSPLHF. In nucleotides, the CDR3 is TGCGCCAGCAGCGTGGACAGCCCCCAGAATTCACCCCTCCACTTT.

The rearrangement joins TRBV23-1 to TRBJ1-2; D possibly corresponds to TRBD1 (5 bases). TRBV23-1 is placed among ORFs of uncertain function. The CDR3 totals 14 residues. V lost 4 bases to trimming and J lost 9 bases, with 18 bases between them. CDR3 DNA: TGCGCCAGCAGTCCGCCTTTACAGGCGATTCGCTACACCTTC. This translates into CASSPPLQAIRYTF.